Listed below are T cell receptor beta chains from one sample, sequenced in a study of cytomegalovirus exposure and HLA in healthy donors. Assay: immunoSEQ multiplex PCR; the TCRdb copy retains only in-frame clones and omits some. Here the sample spans 170,000 or so clones, around 80% being singletons. Sequenced: PBMCs. The origin of the receptors is a woman in her forties or fifties in good health and CMV-seropositive. The CDR3 runs from the conserved cysteine through the conserved F or W. The D gene is left open where the match is weak. Size values are once, few and many counts, or a class for expanded clones, and some rows have none.

v_gene,d_gene,j_gene,abundance,CDR3nt,CDR3aa
TRBV14,TRBD1,TRBJ1-2,-,TGTGCCAGCAGCCAAGGGGCGGACAGGGCTTGGTCTAGCTATGGCTACACCTTC,CASSQGADRAWSSYGYTF
TRBV9,TRBD1,TRBJ1-1,-,TGTGCCAGCAGCGCGACAGGGCGAGGTAACACTGAAGCTTTCTTT,CASSATGRGNTEAFF
TRBV27,-,TRBJ1-2,-,TGTGCCAGCAGCCTTCTAGGGGGAAACTATGGCTACACCTTC,CASSLLGGNYGYTF
TRBV7-2,-,TRBJ1-3,-,TGTGCCAGCAGCTTATGGGATCAGGGTCACGAGTATGGAAACACCATATATTTT,CASSLWDQGHEYGNTIYF
TRBV25-1,-,TRBJ1-1,-,TGTGCCAGCAGTGCCCCTCCAGAATACACTGAAGCTTTCTTT,CASSAPPEYTEAFF
TRBV5-1,TRBD1,TRBJ1-1,-,TGCGCCAGCAGCTTGGTTGACAGGGGGCACACTGAAGCTTTCTTT,CASSLVDRGHTEAFF
TRBV14,TRBD1,TRBJ1-4,-,TGTGCCAGCAGCCTAACAAAGGGCAGGGGGGATGAAAAACTGCTTTTT,CASSLTKGRGDEKLLF
TRBV7-3,-,TRBJ1-4,-,TGTGCCAGCAGCTTAACGCCGTCGGGTGAAAAACTGTTTTTT,CASSLTPSGEKLFF
TRBV2,-,TRBJ1-1,-,TGTGCCAGCAGGCCCGAGGGTAGAGGTACTGAAGCTTTCTTT,CASRPEGRGTEAFF
TRBV5-6,-,TRBJ2-1,-,TGTGCCAGCACCCTTAGGGGTGGCACCTTTTACAATGAGCAGTTCTTC,CASTLRGGTFYNEQFF
TRBV4-3,TRBD2,TRBJ2-4,few,TGCGCCAGCAGCGCAACAACTCTAGCGGTTTGCTCCCTAGCCAAAAACATTCAGTACTTC,CASSATTLAVCSLAKNIQYF
TRBV18,-,TRBJ1-3,-,TGTGCCAGCTCGGAAGACAGCTCTGGAAACACCATATATTTT,CASSEDSSGNTIYF
TRBV6-6,-,TRBJ1-2,once,TGTGCCAGCAGTTACAGCCGCCAGGGGTCTAACTATGGCTACACCTTC,CASSYSRQGSNYGYTF
TRBV14,TRBD1,TRBJ2-2,few,TGTGCCAGCAGCCAAGATGGGACAGGGGCGACCATGGGGGAGCTGTTTTTT,CASSQDGTGATMGELFF
TRBV7-2,-,TRBJ2-5,-,TGTGCCAGCAGCTTAGCCCGGGACTTGAAGACCCAGTACTTC,CASSLARDLKTQYF
TRBV19,TRBD2,TRBJ2-1,-,TGTGCCAGTAGTATCTTGGTCGGGACTAGCGGCTACAATGAGCAGTTCTTC,CASSILVGTSGYNEQFF
TRBV7-2,-,TRBJ1-1,-,TGTGCCAGCAGCTTAGCAGGGGCTGGGAACACTGAAGCTTTCTTT,CASSLAGAGNTEAFF
TRBV7-7,-,TRBJ2-1,-,TGTGCTAGCAGCCAAGACTCCCTAAATGAGCAGTTCTTC,CASSQDSLNEQFF
TRBV28,-,TRBJ2-7,-,TGTGCCAGCAGTTTCCAGAACTACGAGCAGTACTTC,CASSFQNYEQYF
TRBV29-1,-,TRBJ1-1,-,TGCAGCGTTGAAGAGCACAAAATTGAAGCTTTCTTT,CSVEEHKIEAFF
TRBV11-2,-,TRBJ2-2,-,TGTGCCAGCAGTACCAGGTCACAGACGAACACCGGGGAGCTGTTTTTT,CASSTRSQTNTGELFF
TRBV19,-,TRBJ2-3,-,TGTGCCAGTGGATTAGCGGCAGATACGCAGTATTTT,CASGLAADTQYF
TRBV5-4,-,TRBJ2-7,-,TGTGCCAGCAGCTTGGAGGGGCCCTCCCAGCAGTACTTC,CASSLEGPSQQYF
TRBV27,TRBD2,TRBJ2-3,-,TGTGCCAGCAGTTTATCCACTAGCGGACCAAGCACAGATACGCAGTATTTT,CASSLSTSGPSTDTQYF
TRBV5-6,-,TRBJ1-1,few,TGTGCCAGCACCCTTAGGGCAGGGTATACTGAAGCTTTCTTT,CASTLRAGYTEAFF
TRBV7-9,TRBD1,TRBJ1-1,few,TGTGCCAGCAGCCTAACCACAGGGGGCTCTGAAGCTTTCTTT,CASSLTTGGSEAFF
TRBV7-3,-,TRBJ2-2,-,TGTGCCAGCAGCTTAGTAAGGACTCATCTTAACACCGGGGAGCTGTTTTTT,CASSLVRTHLNTGELFF
TRBV15,-,TRBJ2-7,once,TGTGCCACCAGCAGAGCCCGACAAAGCTACGAGCAGTACTTC,CATSRARQSYEQYF
TRBV7-8,TRBD1,TRBJ1-2,-,TGTGCCAGCAGCTTAGCGCCCTGGGGACAGGGGGCAGGAGGCTACACCTTC,CASSLAPWGQGAGGYTF
TRBV7-9,-,TRBJ1-2,-,TGTGCCAGCAGTCTACAGGGAGATCATGGCTACACCTTC,CASSLQGDHGYTF
TRBV2,TRBD2,TRBJ2-3,-,TGTGCCAGCAGTAGCCCGACTAGCGGGAGGTCCTTCACAGATACGCAGTATTTT,CASSSPTSGRSFTDTQYF
TRBV27,-,TRBJ1-2,-,TGTGCCAGCAGTTTACAACAAGGGACTTTCAACTATGGCTACACCTTC,CASSLQQGTFNYGYTF
TRBV15,-,TRBJ2-7,-,TGTGCCACCAGCAGAGATCAGGGCCCCTACGAGCAGTACTTC,CATSRDQGPYEQYF